This T cell receptor (beta chain) was captured by sequencing in a study of cytomegalovirus exposure and HLA in healthy donors. Study-level findings and limits: The presence/absence work took it that sequencing depth was about the same across donors.

60 Vbeta and 13 Jbeta primers were used in PCR. The data were produced by immunoSEQ multiplex PCR, yet TCRdb's version contains in-frame clones alone and is incomplete. The sample consists of 130,000 or so clones, around four fifths of them appearing once. The CDR3 extends over 11 amino acids. With regard to this clone: The antigen remains unidentified.

This TCR was recovered from a man younger than 45 in good health and CMV-seronegative. V is TRBV21-1 and J is TRBJ1-1. TRBV21-1 is shown as a pseudogene. The specimen was PBMCs. Here the CDR3 DNA reads TGTGCCTTCACCCGGGAAACTGAAGCTTTCTTT. Its protein product is CAFTRETEAFF.